What follows is one T cell receptor (beta chain) and its context. CDR1 and CDR2 (germline): SGHDT, YYEEEE. V was clipped by 0 bases and J by 11 bases; unmatched bases: 3. The CDR3 has 12 residues. The authors' processing: Amplified reference gene primers provided the basis for estimating nucleated cell counts. Only in-frame clones appear in the TCRdb table, and some are missing; sequencing was by immunoSEQ multiplex PCR. The V and J calls and clone size are taken from that table; D and trimming were inferred from the DNA. Of fewer than 85,000 clones detected, approximately 90% appear once; the ten largest clones hold 8% to 10%. This specimen comes from a study of blood T cell repertoires in COVID-19. Study at large: Acute and convalescent COVID-19 samples came from the United States, Italy and Spain.

The chain links TRBV5-6 to TRBJ2-7; 9 positions match TRBD2. The sequenced sample was peripheral blood. This TCR came from a human donor in a cohort sampled during active COVID-19. The CDR3 sequence: CASSLGGGGEYF. DNA for the CDR3: TGTGCCAGCAGCTTGGGAGGCGGGGGGGAGTACTTC. Complete variable domain (other parts from reference TRBV5-6 and TRBJ2-7): DAGVTQSPTHLIKTRGQQVTLRCSPKSGHDTVSWYQQALGQGPQFIFQYYEEEERQRGNFPDRFSGHQFPNYSSELNVNALLLGDSALYLCASSLGGGGEYFGPGTRLTVT.